A selection of T cell receptor beta chains follows, all from one sample in a study of shared clonotypes between healthy human individuals. Measured with immunoSEQ multiplex PCR; TCRdb has only the in-frame clones, and not every one. The data show about 1 million clones, approximately 68% seen once. The specimen sequenced was memory CD4+ T cells sorted from blood. The receptors were sampled from a man between 18 and 35 years old in good health. Each CDR3 is given with its conserved first and last residue. The D gene is left open where the match is weak. Clone size, where shown, is once, few, many, or a class for clones that have expanded.

V gene: TRBV6-1; clone size: NA; J gene: TRBJ2-6; D gene: NA; CDR3 protein: CASIGQRVGANVLTF; CDR3 DNA: TGTGCCAGCATAGGCCAACGGGTTGGGGCCAACGTCCTGACTTTC
V gene: TRBV7-9; clone size: NA; J gene: TRBJ2-3; D gene: TRBD2; CDR3 protein: CASSLEEREADTQYF; CDR3 DNA: TGTGCCAGCAGCTTAGAGGAGCGGGAGGCAGATACGCAGTATTTT
V gene: TRBV25-1; clone size: NA; J gene: TRBJ1-4; D gene: TRBD1; CDR3 protein: CASSTGQGNNEKLFF; CDR3 DNA: TGTGCCAGCTCTACGGGACAGGGAAACAATGAAAAACTGTTTTTT
V gene: TRBV30; clone size: NA; J gene: TRBJ2-5; D gene: TRBD1; CDR3 protein: CAWSVRTGAETQYF; CDR3 DNA: TGTGCCTGGAGTGTCAGGACAGGGGCGGAGACCCAGTACTTC
V gene: TRBV7-2; clone size: NA; J gene: TRBJ2-5; D gene: NA; CDR3 protein: CASSFPGNQETQYF; CDR3 DNA: TGTGCCAGCAGCTTCCCGGGCAATCAAGAGACCCAGTACTTC
V gene: TRBV7-9; clone size: NA; J gene: TRBJ2-5; D gene: TRBD2; CDR3 protein: CASSLAVRLAGEGTQYF; CDR3 DNA: TGTGCCAGCAGCTTAGCGGTGAGACTAGCGGGAGAGGGGACCCAGTACTTC
V gene: TRBV30; clone size: NA; J gene: TRBJ2-3; D gene: NA; CDR3 protein: CAWSVRRIGTDTQYF; CDR3 DNA: TGTGCCTGGAGTGTAAGGCGGATCGGCACAGATACGCAGTATTTT
V gene: TRBV5-4; clone size: many; J gene: TRBJ2-2; D gene: NA; CDR3 protein: CASSFGGVGTGELFF; CDR3 DNA: TGTGCCAGCAGCTTTGGGGGAGTAGGGACCGGGGAGCTGTTTTTT
V gene: TRBV7-9; clone size: NA; J gene: TRBJ1-3; D gene: TRBD1; CDR3 protein: CASSLGQSSGNTIYF; CDR3 DNA: TGTGCCAGCAGTTTGGGACAGTCCTCTGGAAACACCATATATTTT
V gene: TRBV7-9; clone size: NA; J gene: TRBJ1-5; D gene: NA; CDR3 protein: CASSPQGNQPQHF; CDR3 DNA: TGTGCCAGCAGCCCGCAGGGAAATCAGCCCCAGCATTTT
V gene: TRBV6-6; clone size: NA; J gene: TRBJ1-2; D gene: TRBD1; CDR3 protein: CASSYDRAYGYTF; CDR3 DNA: TGTGCCAGCAGTTACGACAGGGCCTATGGCTACACCTTC
V gene: TRBV9; clone size: NA; J gene: TRBJ2-3; D gene: NA; CDR3 protein: CASSVLLGGPTDTQYF; CDR3 DNA: TGTGCCAGCAGCGTCCTTCTCGGGGGACCAACAGATACGCAGTATTTT
V gene: TRBV10-1; clone size: NA; J gene: TRBJ1-2; D gene: NA; CDR3 protein: CASSPDTNYGYTF; CDR3 DNA: TGCGCCAGCAGTCCAGACACTAACTATGGCTACACCTTC
V gene: TRBV14; clone size: few; J gene: TRBJ2-7; D gene: NA; CDR3 protein: CASSQDFSSSEQYF; CDR3 DNA: TGTGCCAGCAGCCAAGATTTCAGCTCTTCAGAGCAGTACTTC
V gene: TRBV7-9; clone size: NA; J gene: TRBJ2-7; D gene: NA; CDR3 protein: CASSLVTGGGRSEQYF; CDR3 DNA: TGTGCCAGCAGCTTAGTTACCGGGGGCGGACGGAGCGAGCAGTACTTC
V gene: TRBV28; clone size: NA; J gene: TRBJ1-4; D gene: TRBD1; CDR3 protein: CASSSHRGEKLFF; CDR3 DNA: TGTGCCAGCAGCTCGCACAGGGGTGAAAAACTGTTTTTT
V gene: TRBV10-3; clone size: NA; J gene: TRBJ2-1; D gene: TRBD2; CDR3 protein: CASRLAGDGNEQFF; CDR3 DNA: TGTGCCTCACGACTAGCGGGAGACGGGAATGAGCAGTTCTTC
V gene: TRBV2; clone size: NA; J gene: TRBJ1-6; D gene: NA; CDR3 protein: CASRDQPNSPLHF; CDR3 DNA: TGTGCCAGCCGGGACCAACCTAATTCACCCCTCCACTTT
V gene: TRBV7-2; clone size: NA; J gene: TRBJ2-1; D gene: NA; CDR3 protein: CASSPPAGRVEQFF; CDR3 DNA: TGTGCCAGCAGCCCACCCGCTGGCAGGGTGGAGCAGTTCTTC
V gene: TRBV6-4; clone size: NA; J gene: TRBJ1-2; D gene: NA; CDR3 protein: CASIRGRNYGYTF; CDR3 DNA: TGTGCCAGCATACGGGGACGCAACTATGGCTACACCTTC